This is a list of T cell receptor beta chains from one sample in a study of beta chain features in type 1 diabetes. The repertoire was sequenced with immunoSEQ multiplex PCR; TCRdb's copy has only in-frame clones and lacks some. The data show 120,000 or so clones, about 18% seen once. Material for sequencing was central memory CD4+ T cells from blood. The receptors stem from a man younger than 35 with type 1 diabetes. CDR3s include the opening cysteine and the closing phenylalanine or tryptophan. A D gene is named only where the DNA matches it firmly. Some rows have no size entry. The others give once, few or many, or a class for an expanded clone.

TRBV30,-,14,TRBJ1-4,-,CAWSGTVFNEKLFF,TGTGCCTGGAGTGGGACAGTCTTTAATGAAAAACTGTTTTTT
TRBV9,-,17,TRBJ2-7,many,CASSVGAGGAASYEQYF,TGTGCCAGCAGCGTAGGAGCTGGGGGTGCGGCCTCCTACGAGCAGTACTTC
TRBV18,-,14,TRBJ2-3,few,CASSPGLSTDTQYF,TGTGCCAGCTCACCGGGGCTTAGCACAGATACGCAGTATTTT
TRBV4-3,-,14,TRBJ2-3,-,CASSPRRETDTQYF,TGCGCCAGCAGCCCAAGGAGGGAAACAGATACGCAGTATTTT
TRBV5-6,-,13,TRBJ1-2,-,CASSLYGERGYTF,TGTGCCAGCAGCTTGTATGGGGAGCGCGGCTACACCTTC
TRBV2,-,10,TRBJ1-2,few,CASKNYGYTF,TGTGCCAGCAAGAACTATGGCTACACCTTC
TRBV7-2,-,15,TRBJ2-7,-,CASSLMVRTTYEQYF,TGTGCCAGCAGCTTAATGGTCCGGACCACCTACGAGCAGTACTTC
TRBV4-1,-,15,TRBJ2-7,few,CASSQEYEALAEQYF,TGCGCCAGCAGCCAAGAGTATGAGGCTTTGGCCGAGCAGTACTTC
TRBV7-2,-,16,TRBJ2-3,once,CASSLVGGSHADTQYF,TGTGCCAGCAGCTTAGTAGGCGGGTCCCATGCAGATACGCAGTATTTT
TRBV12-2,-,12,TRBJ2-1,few,CASSKAPHEQFF,TGTGCCAGCAGTAAGGCCCCGCATGAGCAGTTCTTC
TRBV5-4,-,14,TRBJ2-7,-,CASSLLFNSYEQYF,TGTGCCAGCAGCTTGCTCTTTAACTCCTACGAGCAGTACTTC
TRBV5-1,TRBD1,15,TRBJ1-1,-,CASRRQGVLPREAFF,TGCGCCAGCAGAAGACAGGGGGTCCTACCCCGTGAAGCTTTCTTT
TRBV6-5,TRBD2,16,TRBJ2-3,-,CASSYSGSGRADTQYF,TGTGCCAGCAGTTACTCAGGCAGCGGGAGGGCAGATACGCAGTATTTT
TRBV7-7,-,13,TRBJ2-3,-,CASSSTSGATQYF,TGTGCTAGCAGCTCGACTTCCGGAGCAACGCAGTATTTT
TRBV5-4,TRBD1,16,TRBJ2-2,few,CASSSFQGAGTGELFF,TGTGCCAGCAGCTCCTTCCAGGGGGCTGGCACCGGGGAGCTGTTTTTT
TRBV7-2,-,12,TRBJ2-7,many,CASSLAAYEQYF,TGTGCCAGCAGCTTAGCCGCCTACGAGCAGTACTTC
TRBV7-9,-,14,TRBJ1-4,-,CASSPVRMNEKLFF,TGTGCCAGCAGCCCCGTTCGCATGAATGAAAAACTGTTTTTT
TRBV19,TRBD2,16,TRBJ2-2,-,CASSWERGTNTGELFF,TGTGCCAGTAGTTGGGAGCGGGGGACGAACACCGGGGAGCTGTTTTTT
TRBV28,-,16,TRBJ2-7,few,CASSRGDMRPSYEQYF,TGTGCCAGCAGCCGGGGGGACATGCGCCCCTCCTACGAGCAGTACTTC
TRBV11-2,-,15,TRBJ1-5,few,CASSLDRHPNQPQHF,TGTGCCAGCAGCTTAGATCGACACCCTAATCAGCCCCAGCATTTT
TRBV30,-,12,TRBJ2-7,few,CACNIRAYEQYF,TGTGCCTGTAATATCCGGGCCTACGAGCAGTACTTC
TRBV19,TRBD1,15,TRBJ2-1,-,CASNMGQVPYNEQFF,TGTGCCAGCAACATGGGACAGGTCCCCTACAATGAGCAGTTCTTC
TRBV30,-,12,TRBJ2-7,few,CAWSGDTTGQYF,TGTGCCTGGAGTGGAGATACTACCGGGCAGTACTTC
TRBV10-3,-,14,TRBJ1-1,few,CAISESGVDTEAFF,TGTGCCATCAGTGAGTCAGGAGTAGACACTGAAGCTTTCTTT
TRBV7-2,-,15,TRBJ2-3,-,CASFGWGRVGYTQYF,TGTGCCAGCTTCGGATGGGGGCGGGTTGGGTATACGCAGTATTTT
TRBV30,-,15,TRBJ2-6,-,CAWSARGTGANVLTF,TGTGCCTGGAGCGCCAGGGGCACTGGGGCCAACGTCCTGACTTTC
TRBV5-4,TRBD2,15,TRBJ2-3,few,CASSLAGGRTDTQYF,TGTGCCAGCAGCTTGGCGGGGGGGCGCACAGATACGCAGTATTTT
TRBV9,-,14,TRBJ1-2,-,CASSVAGTNYGYTF,TGTGCCAGCAGCGTAGCGGGGACAAACTATGGCTACACCTTC
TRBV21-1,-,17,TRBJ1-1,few,CASSARDRGRGHTEAFF,TGTGCCAGCAGCGCCCGGGACAGGGGAAGGGGGCACACTGAAGCTTTCTTT
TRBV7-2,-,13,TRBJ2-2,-,CASSLASTGELFF,TGTGCCAGCAGCTTAGCGAGCACCGGGGAGCTGTTTTTT
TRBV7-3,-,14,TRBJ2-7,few,CASSPGLQWGEQYF,TGTGCCAGCAGCCCCGGACTCCAGTGGGGCGAGCAGTACTTC
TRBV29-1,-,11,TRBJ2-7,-,CSVETDYEQYF,TGCAGCGTTGAGACTGACTACGAGCAGTACTTC
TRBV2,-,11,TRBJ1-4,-,CASSEDEKLFF,TGTGCCAGCAGTGAAGATGAAAAACTGTTTTTT
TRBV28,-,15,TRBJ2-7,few,CASSLADQKVYEQYF,TGTGCCAGCAGCCTCGCGGACCAGAAGGTGTACGAGCAGTACTTC
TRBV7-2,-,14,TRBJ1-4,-,CASSPNGGTEKLFF,TGTGCCAGCAGCCCAAACGGGGGCACTGAAAAACTGTTTTTT
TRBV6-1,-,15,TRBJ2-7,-,CASTVFGTPDYEQYF,TGTGCCAGCACTGTTTTTGGCACCCCGGACTACGAGCAGTACTTC
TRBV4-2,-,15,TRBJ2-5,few,CASSQDGQVEETQYF,TGTGCCAGCAGCCAAGACGGGCAGGTGGAAGAGACCCAGTACTTC